This TCR beta chain was recovered during a study of CD8 T cells in ankylosing spondylitis. General observations from the study: Characteristic, it appeared, of ankylosing spondylitis blood was a TCR beta motif of roughly eight highly homologous variants.

Researchers built TCR beta libraries using quantitative 5'-RACE with molecular barcodes. TCRdb redid the calling of the 5' RACE reads with MiXCR, one entry per CDR3 protein. In the table there are about 130,000 distinct CDR3 sequences, more than 5.5% of which are singletons. The CDR3 runs 18 residues. Many counts were recorded for this clonotype. The antigen is undetermined. The sequenced sample was blood, either unsorted or a sorted T cell fraction (not recorded which). The clonotype comes from a female donor with ankylosing spondylitis or in good health (not recorded which). V usage is TRBV21-1 and J usage is TRBJ1-2; the table's TRBD1 call for D was not verified on the DNA. TRBV21-1 is shown as a pseudogene. In nucleotides, the CDR3 is TGTGCCAGCAGCAAACGTAGGGACAGGGAAACATCTAACTATGGCTACACCTTC. Translating gives CASSKRRDRETSNYGYTF.